The 32 T cell receptor beta chains below all came from one sample that was sequenced in a study of response to subunit inactivated influenza vaccine. TCRdb independently ran MiXCR on the RT-PCR reads; one entry per CDR3 protein. The sample shows around 520,000 distinct CDR3 sequences, 25% of them seen only once. The starting material was CD4+ T cells sorted from PBMCs, obtained roughly 5 days after vaccination. The receptors stem from a man aged 50 to 60 who received an inactivated influenza vaccine.

This sequence joins TRBV3-1 and TRBJ2-7; 9 nucleotides line up with TRBD1. V was clipped by 1 base and J by 6 bases; unmatched bases: 7. Germline V lookup: CDR1 LGHDT, CDR2 YNNKEL (reference sequence). The CDR3 consists of 15 residues. CDR3 sequence (DNA): TGTGCCAGCAGCCAAGGCAGGACAGGGGCGGTCGAGCAGTACTTC. Its protein is CASSQGRTGAVEQYF.

This clonotype was counted a few times. The chain joins TRBV28 to TRBJ2-7, with 7 positions matching TRBD1. V was pared by 7 bases and J by 0 bases, with 6 bases of the junction left unmatched. The CDR3 loop spans 14 amino acids. Germline CDR1 reads MDHEN; CDR2 reads SYDVKM. The CDR3 sequence is CASNTGTVSYEQYF. DNA of the CDR3: TGTGCCAGCAACACCGGGACAGTCTCCTACGAGCAGTACTTC.

V and J are TRBV29-1 and TRBJ2-5; D tentatively fits TRBD1 or TRBD2 (5 bases each). The CDR3 totals 15 residues. Trimming took off 0 bases at V and 3 bases at J, with 14 bases between the two ends. CDR1 SQVTM and CDR2 ANQGSEA come from the germline V gene. The CDR3 protein is CSVEESGAGKETQYF. The CDR3 nucleotides read TGCAGCGTTGAAGAGTCCGGGGCAGGGAAAGAGACCCAGTACTTC.

The J gene is TRBJ2-5, the V gene TRBV4-3, with 9 nucleotides matching TRBD2. The ends lost 1 base at V and 1 base at J; junction bases unmatched: 4. In germline, CDR1 is LGHNA, CDR2 YSLEER. The CDR3 has 16 amino acids. As DNA, the CDR3 is TGCGCCAGCAGCCAAGGTGGCGGGGGGGCCCAAGAGACCCAGTACTTC. This sequence encodes CASSQGGGGAQETQYF.

V is TRBV5-1 and J is TRBJ1-4; D unclear. V dropped 4 bases and J dropped 8 bases, with 18 bases sitting between them. This CDR3 region has 15 residues. The germline V gene has CDR1 SGHRS and CDR2 YFSETQ. DNA for the CDR3: TGCGCCAGCAGCCCAACGAGGAGGAGCGGAGAAAAACTGTTTTTT. Protein product: CASSPTRRSGEKLFF.

The chain recombines TRBV12-3 or TRBV12-4 with TRBJ1-6; 9 bases map to TRBD1. V lost 6 bases to trimming and J lost 7 bases; unmatched junction nucleotides: 4. The CDR3 is 14 residues long. CDR3 protein: CASRQGARNSPLHF. As DNA, the CDR3 is TGTGCCAGCAGACAGGGGGCGCGGAATTCACCCCTCCACTTT.

This clonotype was recorded at least ten times. The rearrangement uses TRBV12-3 or TRBV12-4 and TRBJ2-5; TRBD1 agrees at 9 bases. J was trimmed by 2 bases and V by 6 bases; bases with no gene match: 10. CDR3 length: 16 residues. The CDR3 region is CASSPTGTGPQETQYF. The CDR3 DNA sequence: TGTGCCAGCAGCCCAACCGGGACAGGGCCTCAAGAGACCCAGTACTTC.

This clonotype showed up just a few times. The chain joins TRBV30 to TRBJ2-7; possible D gene TRBD2, 5 bases. With 3 bases removed from V and 1 base from J, the gap between germline ends came to 7 bases. Germline-derived CDR1 and CDR2 are GTSNPN and SVGIG (reference sequence). The CDR3 has 12 residues. CDR3 region: CAWRAASYEQYF. CDR3 in DNA: TGTGCCTGGAGAGCGGCTTCCTACGAGCAGTACTTC. Filled out from reference TRBV30 and TRBJ2-7, the complete variable domain reads SQTIHQWPATLVQPVGSPLSLECTVEGTSNPNLYWYRQAAGRGLQLLFYSVGIGQISSEVPQNLSASRPQDRQFILSSKKLLLSDSGFYLCAWRAASYEQYFGPGTRLTVT.

This clonotype was found a few times. The genes are TRBV29-1 and TRBJ2-1, with 7 bases identical to TRBD2. Trimming removed 4 bases from V and 0 bases from J; junction bases left unmatched: 3. The germline V gene has CDR1 SQVTM and CDR2 ANQGSEA. The CDR3 extends over 14 amino acids. This CDR3 is CSVVRGSSYNEQFF. The DNA for the CDR3 is TGCAGCGTTGTGCGCGGGAGCTCCTACAATGAGCAGTTCTTC.

This clonotype showed up just a few times. The V call is TRBV18, the J call TRBJ2-6; TRBD1 might be the D (6 bases). CDR1 KGHSH and CDR2 LQKENI come from the germline V gene. The CDR3 is 14 residues long. V shed 2 bases and J shed 16 bases, with 18 bases lying between them. CDR3 sequence reads: CASSPMDSQVVLTF. CDR3 bases: TGTGCCAGCTCACCAATGGACAGTCAAGTCGTGCTGACTTTC.

The chain employs TRBV28 and TRBJ2-5, with D possibly being TRBD2 (5 bases). Trimming took 3 bases from V and 6 from J, leaving 17 bases between them. Germline-derived CDR1 and CDR2 are MDHEN and SYDVKM. The CDR3 sequence is 15 residues long. The CDR3 region has the DNA TGTGCCAGCAGTTTCCGACTACCCCCCCACCAGACCCAGTACTTC. It encodes CASSFRLPPHQTQYF.

The rearrangement joins TRBV28 to TRBJ2-1; 11 bases are shared with TRBD2. Germline trimming cut 4 bases from V and 2 bases from J; bases unmatched to any gene: 4. The length of the CDR3 is 16 residues. The germline V gene encodes CDR1 MDHEN and CDR2 SYDVKM. The DNA of the CDR3 is TGTGCCAGCAGTTCTATAGCGGGAGGGACCTACAATGAGCAGTTCTTC. Its translation is CASSSIAGGTYNEQFF.

This clonotype was seen more than once but under ten times. The chain combines TRBV11-1 with TRBJ2-1; 10 bases are a match to TRBD2. Trimming cost V 5 bases and J 0 bases; bases outside gene matches: 10. This CDR3 has 18 amino acids. Germline CDR1 SGHAT, CDR2 FQDESV (reference sequence). The CDR3 region is CASSVLAGHRYSYNEQFF. CDR3 nucleotide sequence: TGTGCCAGCAGCGTACTAGCGGGGCACCGGTACTCCTACAATGAGCAGTTCTTC. The full variable domain, completed using reference TRBV11-1 and TRBJ2-1, is EAEVAQSPRYKITEKSQAVAFWCDPISGHATLYWYRQILGQGPELLVQFQDESVVDDSQLPKDRFSAERLKGVDSTLKIQPAELGDSAMYLCASSVLAGHRYSYNEQFFGPGTRLTVL.

This clonotype was seen a few times. V usage is TRBV20-1 and J usage is TRBJ2-7; unclear D gene. Deletions cut 8 bases from V and 2 bases from J, with 10 bases between. CDR3 size: 11 residues. Germline V lookup: CDR1 DFQATT, CDR2 SNEGSKA (reference sequence). The CDR3 sequence: CSPGRAYEQYF. As DNA, the CDR3 is TGCAGTCCCGGACGGGCCTACGAGCAGTACTTC.

The CDR3 nucleotides read TGTGCCAGCAGCTTGGGAAGAGTGAACTACGAGCAGTACTTC. Amino acids: CASSLGRVNYEQYF. V gene TRBV5-6 combines with J gene TRBJ2-7, with D unresolved. The germline V gene encodes CDR1 SGHDT and CDR2 YYEEEE. The length of the CDR3 is 14 residues. Trimming removed 0 bases from V and 3 bases from J, with 10 bases in between.

This clonotype turned up a few times. This chain links TRBV28 with TRBJ2-1, with 8 bases matching TRBD1. CDR1 MDHEN and CDR2 SYDVKM come from the germline V gene. The V gene end was trimmed by 6 bases and the J gene end by 6 bases; junction bases not matched to a gene: 1. The CDR3 is 12 amino acids. CDR3 sequence: CASRGQVNEQFF. In DNA form, the CDR3 reads TGTGCCAGCAGGGGACAGGTCAATGAGCAGTTCTTC.

There are a few counts of this clonotype. The chain has TRBV12-3 or TRBV12-4 and TRBJ2-1; tentatively, D is TRBD1 (5 bases). The CDR3 is 14 residues long. V lost 3 bases, J lost 4 bases, and 10 bases lay in between. CDR3 sequence reads: CASSFEGAYNEQFF. CDR3 nucleotides: TGTGCCAGCAGTTTTGAAGGGGCTTACAATGAGCAGTTCTTC.

This sequence joins TRBV5-1 and TRBJ2-2; either TRBD1 or TRBD2 may fit D (5 bases each). Germline lookup yields CDR1 SGHRS and CDR2 YFSETQ. The CDR3 contains 16 residues. The germline V and J ends were trimmed by 1 base and 4 bases, with 14 bases remaining between them. The CDR3 is CASSLTGTMGTGELFF. The CDR3 DNA follows: TGCGCCAGCAGCTTGACCGGGACCATGGGCACCGGGGAGCTGTTTTTT. Complete variable domain (other parts from reference TRBV5-1 and TRBJ2-2): KAGVTQTPRYLIKTRGQQVTLSCSPISGHRSVSWYQQTPGQGLQFLFEYFSETQRNKGNFPGRFSGRQFSNSRSEMNVSTLELGDSALYLCASSLTGTMGTGELFFGEGSRLTVL.

V usage is TRBV5-1 and J usage is TRBJ2-1, with 16 nucleotides matching TRBD2. Germline lookup yields CDR1 SGHRS and CDR2 YFSETQ. The V and J ends lost 5 bases and 3 bases, in that order; junction bases with no gene match: 2. The CDR3 sequence is 16 residues long. The CDR3 coding sequence is TGCGCCAGCAGGGGACTAGCGGGGGGGCGCTACAATGAGCAGTTCTTC. Translating gives CASRGLAGGRYNEQFF.

The rearrangement joins TRBV5-1 to TRBJ2-1; D is unclear. The germline CDR1 and CDR2 sequences are SGHRS and YFSETQ. The length of the CDR3 is 15 residues. The V end was cut by 0 bases, the J end by 4 bases, with 11 bases between. CDR3 protein: CASSLEAAHYNEQFF. For the CDR3, the DNA is TGCGCCAGCAGCTTGGAGGCAGCACATTACAATGAGCAGTTCTTC.

The chain uses TRBV12-3 or TRBV12-4 and TRBJ1-2; weak D call: TRBD1 (6 bases). This CDR3 contains 13 residues. The ends were cut back, 3 bases at V and 7 bases at J, with 12 bases in the middle. This CDR3 reads CASSFFRGAGYTF. For the CDR3, the DNA is TGTGCCAGCAGTTTTTTCAGGGGCGCTGGCTACACCTTC.

The chain recombines TRBV20-1 with TRBJ2-5; 9 nucleotides match TRBD2. The trim removed 3 bases at V and 5 bases at J, leaving 10 bases unmatched. Germline lookup yields CDR1 DFQATT and CDR2 SNEGSKA (reference sequence). The CDR3 consists of 15 residues. CDR3 sequence (DNA): TGCAGTGCTAGCAAGCGGGGGGCGTGGGGTGAGACCCAGTACTTC. Residues: CSASKRGAWGETQYF.

The rearrangement uses TRBV4-3 and TRBJ2-2; D is unclear. CDR3 length: 13 amino acids. The V and J ends lost 2 bases and 7 bases respectively, with 8 bases between them. Germline values: CDR1 LGHNA, CDR2 YSLEER. The CDR3 sequence: CASSQPTGGELFF. CDR3 nucleotide sequence: TGCGCCAGCAGCCAACCTACGGGCGGGGAGCTGTTTTTT.

This clonotype occurred a few times. The chain uses TRBV27 and TRBJ2-5; possibly TRBD1 for D (7 bases). The germline CDR1 and CDR2 sequences are MNHEY and SMNVEV (reference sequence). V gave up 6 bases and J gave up 7 bases, with 15 bases separating them. CDR3 length equals 13 residues. CDR3 DNA: TGTGCCAGCAGCCCCCCAGGGGGAGGGACCCAGTACTTC. Its protein product is CASSPPGGGTQYF.

The chain couples TRBV20-1 to TRBJ2-7; D is possibly TRBD1 (5 bases). CDR1 is DFQATT and CDR2 is SNEGSKA in the germline V gene (reference sequence). V dropped 6 bases and J dropped 2 bases, with 17 bases sitting between them. The CDR3 sequence is 14 residues long. Here the CDR3 reads CSASDTKNPYEQYF. The DNA of the CDR3 is TGCAGTGCCTCGGACACTAAAAATCCCTACGAGCAGTACTTC.

The chain employs TRBV12-3 or TRBV12-4 and TRBJ2-1; TRBD2 matches at 7 bases. This CDR3 region has 13 residues. V trimming: 10 bases; J trimming: 8 bases; junction bases outside the gene matches: 11. The CDR3 here is CATFRAGADEQFF. Written as DNA, the CDR3 is TGTGCCACCTTTCGGGCGGGAGCGGATGAGCAGTTCTTC.

This clonotype came up a few times. V usage is TRBV5-1 and J usage is TRBJ2-1; D perhaps matches TRBD2 (7 bases). Germline CDR1 and CDR2: SGHRS and YFSETQ. V dropped 3 bases and J dropped 6 bases, with 16 bases sitting between them. The CDR3 has 15 residues. Here the CDR3 reads CASSYVVGGLNEQFF. The CDR3 DNA follows: TGCGCCAGCAGCTACGTGGTGGGGGGGCTCAATGAGCAGTTCTTC.

Points on this clonotype: Lacking the conserved final phenylalanine or tryptophan, this CDR3 likely reflects a read error. The chain links TRBV10-3 to TRBJ2-1; 7 bases map to TRBD1. The CDR3 extends over 16 amino acids. From germline, CDR1 is ENHRY and CDR2 SYGVKD. Trimming cost V 3 bases and J 2 bases; bases outside gene matches: 7. CDR3 in amino acids: CAISEQGPLTYNEQFS. Written as DNA, the CDR3 is TGTGCCATCAGTGAACAGGGGCCGCTTACCTACAATGAGCAGTTCTCC.

The chain recombines TRBV3-1 with TRBJ1-2; D remains ambiguous. The V end was cut by 1 base, the J end by 8 bases, with 14 bases between. This CDR3 contains 14 residues. Germline V gene data show CDR1 as LGHDT and CDR2 as YNNKEL (reference sequence). The CDR3 nucleotides are TGTGCCAGCAGCCAAGGGATCGAAGGGAGAGGCTACACCTTC. Encoded protein: CASSQGIEGRGYTF. Variable domain in full (rest from reference TRBV3-1 and TRBJ1-2): DTAVSQTPKYLVTQMGNDKSIKCEQNLGHDTMYWYKQDSKKFLKIMFSYNNKELIINETVPNRFSPKSPDKAHLNLHINSLELGDSAVYFCASSQGIEGRGYTFGSGTRLTVV.

The chain has TRBV2 and TRBJ2-2; 12 positions match TRBD2. CDR3 size: 19 residues. In germline, CDR1 is SNHLY, CDR2 FYNNEI. Trimming cost V 5 bases and J 5 bases; bases outside gene matches: 15. As DNA, the CDR3 is TGTGCCAGCAGTCCAAAGCTGACTAGCGGGAGAAGTGAAACCGGGGAGCTGTTTTTT. Protein sequence: CASSPKLTSGRSETGELFF.

This clonotype was counted a few times. The chain links TRBV5-1 to TRBJ2-2; 11 nucleotides line up with TRBD2. Looked up from germline, CDR1 is SGHRS and CDR2 is YFSETQ. V gave up 3 bases and J gave up 0 bases; unmatched junction bases: 10. This CDR3 is built from 19 residues. CDR3 sequence reads: CASSSNTPSGRSNTGELFF. As DNA, the CDR3 is TGCGCCAGCAGCTCCAATACCCCTAGCGGGAGGTCGAACACCGGGGAGCTGTTTTTT.

This clonotype was counted at least ten times. The chain has TRBV29-1 and TRBJ2-1, with 11 bases matching TRBD2. The CDR3 spans 16 residues. Trimming removed 7 bases from V and 7 bases from J; junction bases left unmatched: 15. The germline V gene has CDR1 SQVTM and CDR2 ANQGSEA. The CDR3 DNA follows: TGCAGCGCTCGTTCTCCCGCTAGCGGGAGGTCTAATGAGCAGTTCTTC. Translated, it gives CSARSPASGRSNEQFF.